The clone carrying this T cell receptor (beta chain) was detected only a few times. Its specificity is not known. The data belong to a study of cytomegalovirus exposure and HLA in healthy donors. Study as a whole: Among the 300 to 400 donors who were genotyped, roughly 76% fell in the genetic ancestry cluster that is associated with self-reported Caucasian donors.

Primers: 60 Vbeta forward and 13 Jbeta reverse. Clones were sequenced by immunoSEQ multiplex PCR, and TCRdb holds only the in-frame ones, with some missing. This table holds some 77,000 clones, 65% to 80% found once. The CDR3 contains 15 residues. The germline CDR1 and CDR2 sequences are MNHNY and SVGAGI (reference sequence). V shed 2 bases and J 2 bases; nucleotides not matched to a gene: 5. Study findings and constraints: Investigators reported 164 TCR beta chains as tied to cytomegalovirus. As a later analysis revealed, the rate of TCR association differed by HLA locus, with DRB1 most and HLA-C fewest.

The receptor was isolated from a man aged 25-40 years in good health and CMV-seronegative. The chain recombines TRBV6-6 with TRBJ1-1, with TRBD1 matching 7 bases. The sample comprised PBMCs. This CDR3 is CASSYQGVVNTEAFF. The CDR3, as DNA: TGTGCCAGCAGTTACCAGGGGGTCGTAAACACTGAAGCTTTCTTT.